The T cell receptor beta chain described here comes from a study of human T cells and chemical hapten exposure (dated by TCRdb to the early 2020s). Regarding the study in general: For sensitization, 2% DPC in acetone was applied to an approximately 2 cm by approximately 2 cm area of upper inner arm skin. Libraries were pooled for sequencing, and variation in per-sample TCR yields was attributed mainly to small differences in library volumes within the pool. Blood was sampled from patients pre-sensitization (week 0) and at 2, 6 and about 24 weeks after DPC sensitization. Around 30 alopecia patients provided blood for TCR sequencing at one to four time points (pre-sensitization, 2, 6 and 24 weeks). Peripheral blood TCR repertoire changes were tracked in vivo in alopecia patients during primary and secondary sensitization to the hapten diphenylcyclopropenone (DPC). The patient cohort, mostly female, included alopecia areata with under or over 50% scalp involvement, alopecia totalis and alopecia universalis. Patch tests used Finn chambers with 0.01% DPC on the upper back, scored after 6 days by International Contact Dermatitis Research Group standards. Patients additionally received weekly therapeutic DPC doses to the scalp throughout the roughly 24-week study period. Overall study results and their limits: No change with DPC sensitization was found in the number of TCRs above 1 in 1000 frequency, and no evidence of global repertoire structure alterations was found. Because all patients had alopecia, a presumed autoimmune disease, the immune response of the patients might differ from that of healthy individuals. Patch test score was positively correlated with the number of PT1 expanded TCRs, with significance at thresholds 8, 16 and 32 but not at 4. Significantly more large CDR3 similarity clusters were formed by expanded TCRs than by pre-sensitization or healthy control sets, consistent with antigen-driven responses. After repeated subsampling, the strength of the expansion versus patch-test correlation and the threshold at which it became significant changed.

For this clonotype: The specificity of this receptor is unknown. Base quality data are lacking; no much larger clone is found one base away.

The sample's time point label, decoded: patch test 1, 2 weeks after DPC sensitization. What the treatment or condition label conveys for this sample: therapeutic diphenylcyclopropenone sensitization with weekly scalp DPC. At every patch-test visit, the blood draw took place before the patch test was put on. To be eligible, patients had to be aged 18 to 70, diagnosed with alopecia and judged suitable for DPC therapy, while pregnant patients were excluded. Unfractionated whole blood was collected in Tempus Blood RNA tubes, and total RNA was extracted from that blood. The library relied on RACE. Instrument on record: NextSeq 500. During library preparation, unique molecular identifiers were attached to individual cDNA molecules so that TCRs could be counted quantitatively and reproducibly. For every blood RNA sample, sequencing covered both the TCR alpha and TCR beta chains. The authors' pipeline ran thus. A median of approximately 96,000 TCRs per sample was observed, with a range of 23,224 to 690,600. The Decombinator software suite was used to annotate V, J and CDR3 in the TCR reads. For the PS versus PT1 abundance plots, all samples were subsampled to the same number of TCRs (28,000). TCRs were defined as expanded if absent before sensitization and observed at least eight times at the 2-week time point. TCRdb trimmed the raw reads at Q25, called clones with MiXCR and kept productive beta chains. Rows are unified per CDR3 protein, each entry keeping the most common DNA and genes. The V and J calls come from TCRdb's annotation, not from the publication. The table for this sample lists 75,000 to 95,000 distinct CDR3 sequences; approximately 10% of them were counted only once. The ten most abundant clones make up 3.5% of the sample.

The CDR3 covers 14 residues, taking in both the cysteine and the phenylalanine. The only DNA kept is the CDR3, 42 bases in frame from the first base. The trim is 5 bases for V and 1 base for J, with a gap of 12 bases between the germline ends. CDR1 and CDR2 are read off the germline V gene as SGHDT and YYEEEE. The clonotype was recovered from a woman between 55 and 75 years old with alopecia areata. Some clones in this sample may be carry-over from other donors' samples. This sample comprised whole blood, obtained in connection with sensitization to the hapten diphenylcyclopropenone (DPC). The sequence joins TRBV5-6 to TRBJ1-1, with no confident D gene call. The bases are TGTGCCAGCAGGAAGGTTTTTCAGAACACTGAAGCTTTCTTT. The translation is CASRKVFQNTEAFF.